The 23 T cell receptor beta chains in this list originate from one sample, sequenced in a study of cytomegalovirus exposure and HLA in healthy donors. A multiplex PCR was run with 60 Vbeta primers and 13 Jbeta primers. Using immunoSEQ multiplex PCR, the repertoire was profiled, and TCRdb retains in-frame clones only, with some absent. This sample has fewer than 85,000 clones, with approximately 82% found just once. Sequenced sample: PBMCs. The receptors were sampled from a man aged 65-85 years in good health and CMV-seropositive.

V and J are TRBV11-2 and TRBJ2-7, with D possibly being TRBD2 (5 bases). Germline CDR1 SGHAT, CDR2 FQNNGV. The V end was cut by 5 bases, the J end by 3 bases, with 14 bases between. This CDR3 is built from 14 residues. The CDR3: CASSPGVIDYEQYF. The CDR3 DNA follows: TGTGCCAGCAGCCCCGGGGTCATAGACTACGAGCAGTACTTC.

As DNA, the CDR3 is TGTGCCAGTAGCGCCCTTGGAGAACGCGAGCAGTACTTC. Amino acids: CASSALGEREQYF. The V and J genes are TRBV19 and TRBJ2-7; D is unclear. From germline, CDR1 is LNHDA and CDR2 SQIVND (reference sequence). This CDR3 comprises 13 residues. Deletions cut 6 bases from V and 6 bases from J, with 15 bases between.

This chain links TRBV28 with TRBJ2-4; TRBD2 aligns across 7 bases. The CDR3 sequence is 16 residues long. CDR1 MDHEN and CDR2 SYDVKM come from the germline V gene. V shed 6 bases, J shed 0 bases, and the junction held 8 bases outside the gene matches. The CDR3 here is CASSSGGGLAKNIQYF. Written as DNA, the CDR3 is TGTGCCAGCAGCTCGGGCGGGGGACTAGCCAAAAACATTCAGTACTTC.

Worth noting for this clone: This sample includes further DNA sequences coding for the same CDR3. CDR3 in DNA: TGTGCCACCAGCAGAGATCCGGGGGAAAAACTGTTTTTT. Amino acid sequence: CATSRDPGEKLFF. This chain connects TRBV15 to TRBJ1-4, with D hard to call. The CDR3 is 13 amino acids. In germline, CDR1 is LNHNV, CDR2 YYDKDF (reference sequence). V lost 0 bases and J lost 8, with 7 bases in between.

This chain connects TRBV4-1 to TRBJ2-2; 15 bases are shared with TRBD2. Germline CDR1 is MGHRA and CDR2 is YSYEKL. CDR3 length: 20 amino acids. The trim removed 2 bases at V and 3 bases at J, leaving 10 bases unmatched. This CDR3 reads CASSQRQGTSGGRDTGELFF. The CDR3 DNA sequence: TGCGCCAGCAGCCAACGACAGGGGACTAGCGGGGGGAGAGACACCGGGGAGCTGTTTTTT.

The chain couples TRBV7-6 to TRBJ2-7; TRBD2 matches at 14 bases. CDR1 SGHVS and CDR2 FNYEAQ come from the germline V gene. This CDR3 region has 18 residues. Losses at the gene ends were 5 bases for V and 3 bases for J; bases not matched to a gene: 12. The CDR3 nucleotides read TGTGCCAGCAGCGCAGGACTAGCGGGGGGCAACGAAATCTACGAGCAGTACTTC. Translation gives CASSAGLAGGNEIYEQYF.

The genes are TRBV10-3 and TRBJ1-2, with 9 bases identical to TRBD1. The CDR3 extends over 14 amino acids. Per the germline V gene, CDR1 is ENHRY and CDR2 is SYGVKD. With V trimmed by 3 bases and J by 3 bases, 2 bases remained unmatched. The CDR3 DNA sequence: TGTGCCATCAGTGAAGGACAGGGGTACTATGGCTACACCTTC. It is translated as CAISEGQGYYGYTF.

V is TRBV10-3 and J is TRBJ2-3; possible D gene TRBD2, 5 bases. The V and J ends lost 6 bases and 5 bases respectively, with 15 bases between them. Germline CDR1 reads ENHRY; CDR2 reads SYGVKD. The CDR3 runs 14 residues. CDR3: CAISQAWGEDTQYF. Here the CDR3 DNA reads TGTGCCATCAGCCAAGCATGGGGAGAAGATACGCAGTATTTT.

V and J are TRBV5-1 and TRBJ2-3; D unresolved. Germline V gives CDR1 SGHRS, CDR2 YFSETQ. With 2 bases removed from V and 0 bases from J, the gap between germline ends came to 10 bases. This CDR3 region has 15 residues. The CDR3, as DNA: TGCGCCAGCAGCTTAACTCACCCCAGCACAGATACGCAGTATTTT. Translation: CASSLTHPSTDTQYF.

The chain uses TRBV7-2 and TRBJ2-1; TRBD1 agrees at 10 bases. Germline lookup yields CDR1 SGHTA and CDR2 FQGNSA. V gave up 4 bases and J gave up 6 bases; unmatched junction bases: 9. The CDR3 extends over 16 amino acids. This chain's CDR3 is CASSSGTGAFSNEQFF. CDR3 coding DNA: TGTGCCAGCAGCTCAGGGACAGGGGCGTTTAGCAATGAGCAGTTCTTC.

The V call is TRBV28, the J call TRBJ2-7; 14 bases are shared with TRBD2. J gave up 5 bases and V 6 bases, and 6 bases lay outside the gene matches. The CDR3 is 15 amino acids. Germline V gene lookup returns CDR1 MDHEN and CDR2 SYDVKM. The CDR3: CASRGGTSGSHEQYF. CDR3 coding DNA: TGTGCCAGCAGGGGTGGGACTAGCGGGAGCCACGAGCAGTACTTC.

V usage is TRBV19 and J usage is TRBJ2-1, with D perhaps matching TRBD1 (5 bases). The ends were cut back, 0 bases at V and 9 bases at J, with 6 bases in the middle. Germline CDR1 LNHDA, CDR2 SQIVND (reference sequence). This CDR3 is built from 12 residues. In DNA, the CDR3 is TGTGCCAGTAGTATAGATCAGGGTGAGCAGTTCTTC. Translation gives CASSIDQGEQFF.

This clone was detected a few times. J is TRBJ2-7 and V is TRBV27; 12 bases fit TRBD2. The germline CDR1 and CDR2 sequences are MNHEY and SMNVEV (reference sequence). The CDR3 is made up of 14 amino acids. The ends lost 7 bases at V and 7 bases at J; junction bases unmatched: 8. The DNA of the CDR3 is TGTGCCAGCACCCGACTAGCGGGAGCCGGTGAGCAGTACTTC. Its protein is CASTRLAGAGEQYF.

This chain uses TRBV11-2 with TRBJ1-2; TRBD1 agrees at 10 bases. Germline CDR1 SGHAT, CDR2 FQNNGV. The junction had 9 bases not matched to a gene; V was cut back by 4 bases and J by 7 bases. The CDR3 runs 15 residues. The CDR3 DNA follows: TGTGCCAGCAGCTCCCTAAAGACAGGGGGCGGTGGCTACACCTTC. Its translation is CASSSLKTGGGGYTF.

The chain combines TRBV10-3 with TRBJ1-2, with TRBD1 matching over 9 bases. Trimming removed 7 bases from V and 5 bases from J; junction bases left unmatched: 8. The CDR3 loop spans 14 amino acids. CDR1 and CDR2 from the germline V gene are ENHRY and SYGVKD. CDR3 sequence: CAINVGQGVYGYTF. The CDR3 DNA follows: TGTGCCATCAATGTGGGACAGGGAGTATATGGCTACACCTTC.

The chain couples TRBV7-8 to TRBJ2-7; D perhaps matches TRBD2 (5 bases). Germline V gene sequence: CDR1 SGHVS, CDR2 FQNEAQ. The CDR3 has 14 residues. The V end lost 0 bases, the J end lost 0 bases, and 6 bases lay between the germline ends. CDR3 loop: CASSLAGSSYEQYF. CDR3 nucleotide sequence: TGTGCCAGCAGCTTAGCGGGGAGCTCCTACGAGCAGTACTTC.

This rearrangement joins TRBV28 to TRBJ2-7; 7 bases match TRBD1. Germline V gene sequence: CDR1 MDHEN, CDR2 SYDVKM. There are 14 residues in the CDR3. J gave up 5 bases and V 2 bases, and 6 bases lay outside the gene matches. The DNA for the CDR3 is TGTGCCAGCAGTTTAGCAGACAGGGTACACGAGCAGTACTTC. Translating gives CASSLADRVHEQYF. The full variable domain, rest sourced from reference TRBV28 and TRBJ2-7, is DVKVTQSSRYLVKRTGEKVFLECVQDMDHENMFWYRQDPGLGLRLIYFSYDVKMKEKGDIPEGYSVSREKKERFSLILESASTNQTSMYLCASSLADRVHEQYFGPGTRLTVT.

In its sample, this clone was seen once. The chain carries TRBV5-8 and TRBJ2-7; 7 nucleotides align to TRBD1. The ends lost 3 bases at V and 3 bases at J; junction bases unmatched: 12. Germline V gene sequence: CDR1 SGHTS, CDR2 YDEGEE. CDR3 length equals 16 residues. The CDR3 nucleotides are TGTGCCAGCAGCTCGCCGGCAGGGACAGACGACTACGAGCAGTACTTC. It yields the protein CASSSPAGTDDYEQYF.

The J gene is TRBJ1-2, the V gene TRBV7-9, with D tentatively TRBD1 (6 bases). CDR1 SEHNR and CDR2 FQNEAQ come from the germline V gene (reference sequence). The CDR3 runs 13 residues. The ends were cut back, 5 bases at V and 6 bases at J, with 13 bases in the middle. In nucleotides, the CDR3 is TGTGCCAGCAGCGAGACAGGACTCCATGGCTACACCTTC. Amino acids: CASSETGLHGYTF.

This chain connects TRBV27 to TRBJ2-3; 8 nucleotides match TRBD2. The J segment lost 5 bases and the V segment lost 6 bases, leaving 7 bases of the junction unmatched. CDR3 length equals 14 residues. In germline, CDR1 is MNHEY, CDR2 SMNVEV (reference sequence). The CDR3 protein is CASSLAGAKDTQYF. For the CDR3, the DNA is TGTGCCAGCAGCCTAGCGGGTGCGAAAGATACGCAGTATTTT.

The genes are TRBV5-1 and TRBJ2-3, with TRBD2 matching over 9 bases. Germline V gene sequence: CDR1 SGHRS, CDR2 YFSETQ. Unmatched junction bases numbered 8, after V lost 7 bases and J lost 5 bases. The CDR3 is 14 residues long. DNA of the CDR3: TGCGCCAGCGAAGCGGGGGGAGTTTTAGATACGCAGTATTTT. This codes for CASEAGGVLDTQYF. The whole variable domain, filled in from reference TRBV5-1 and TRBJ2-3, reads KAGVTQTPRYLIKTRGQQVTLSCSPISGHRSVSWYQQTPGQGLQFLFEYFSETQRNKGNFPGRFSGRQFSNSRSEMNVSTLELGDSALYLCASEAGGVLDTQYFGPGTRLTVL.

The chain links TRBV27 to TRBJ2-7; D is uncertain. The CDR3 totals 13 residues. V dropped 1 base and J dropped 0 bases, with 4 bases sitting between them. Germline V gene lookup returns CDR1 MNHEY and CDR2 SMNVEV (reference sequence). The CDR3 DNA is TGTGCCAGCAGTTTATACAACTCCTACGAGCAGTACTTC. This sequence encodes CASSLYNSYEQYF.

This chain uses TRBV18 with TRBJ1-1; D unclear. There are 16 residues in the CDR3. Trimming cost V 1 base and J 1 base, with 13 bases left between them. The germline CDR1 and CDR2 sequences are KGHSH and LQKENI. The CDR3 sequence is CASSPQPQAGNTEAFF. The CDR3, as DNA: TGTGCCAGCTCACCACAACCCCAAGCAGGGAACACTGAAGCTTTCTTT.